This record concerns one T cell receptor (beta chain) sequence. CDR1 and CDR2 (germline): SEHNR, FQNEAQ (reference sequence). Trimming removed 4 bases from V and 11 bases from J; junction bases left unmatched: 7. This CDR3 comprises 12 residues. The sample originates from a study of blood T cell repertoires in COVID-19. Turning to the study itself: Researchers got acute and convalescent COVID-19 samples from the United States, Italy and Spain. T cells, B-cell-depleted T cells, or PBMCs provided the cDNA or gDNA that served as material.

As originally analysed: Nucleated cell counts were estimated from reference gene primer amplification. TCRdb keeps only in-frame clones here, not all; method: immunoSEQ multiplex PCR. The DNA gave D and trimming, while V, J and clone size come from that table. The sample contains under 30,000 clones, 92% of which appear only once. The receptor comes from a man over 45 with active COVID-19. The chain has TRBV7-9 and TRBJ2-7; 8 bases match TRBD2. Sample: peripheral blood. The chain's CDR3 is CASSSLAGGEYF. In DNA form, the CDR3 reads TGTGCCAGCAGCTCCCTGGCGGGAGGCGAGTACTTC.